A selection of T cell receptor beta chains follows, all from one sample in a study of shared clonotypes between healthy human individuals. Sequencing used immunoSEQ multiplex PCR; TCRdb keeps in-frame clones, though not all of them. The sample gives approximately 650,000 clones, about 95% of which show up once; around 0.097% is in the top ten. Sequencing was performed on naive CD8+ T cells sorted from blood. All receptors come from a woman in her twenties or thirties in good health. CDR3s include the opening cysteine and the closing phenylalanine or tryptophan. Part of the rows lack a size; the others show once, few, many or a class for expanded clones.

TRBJ1-2	once	TRBV11-2	CASSLGGTDYGYTF
TRBJ2-7	.	TRBV5-6	CASSFGRGAYEQYF
TRBJ2-3	.	TRBV28	CASSKTRETSTDTQYF
TRBJ1-1	.	TRBV29-1	CSVGQMNTEAFF
TRBJ2-7	.	TRBV6-6	CASSSRTNYEQYF
TRBJ2-1	.	TRBV28	CASSFRIDNEQFF
TRBJ2-3	.	TRBV19	CASASPRGTDTQYF
TRBJ2-3	.	TRBV30	CAWSSDRDTQYF
TRBJ2-1	.	TRBV2	CASGWGDEQFF
TRBJ2-1	.	TRBV7-6	CASSLAGGGLAEYNEQFF
TRBJ1-5	.	TRBV27	CASSWTGDSNQPQHF
TRBJ2-2	.	TRBV7-2	CASSRTRNSNTGELFF
TRBJ2-1	.	TRBV27	CASSSSSGRSRRYNEQFF
TRBJ2-7	.	TRBV28	CASSRRREGPNEQYF
TRBJ2-7	once	TRBV28	CASSPRVAASYEQYF